A single sample gave rise to the 23 T cell receptor beta chains below, sequenced in a study of CD8+ T cells in alopecia areata. Sequencing relied on a cDNA template that was reverse transcribed from extracted RNA. Sequenced by immunoSEQ multiplex PCR; TCRdb stores in-frame clones only, minus some. The sample holds approximately 34,000 clones, around 59% seen once. Sequences were obtained from NKG2D-high CD8+ T cells sorted from blood. All receptors come from a human donor with alopecia areata.

The gene calls are TRBV30 and TRBJ2-3; 8 bases are shared with TRBD1. This CDR3 region has 14 residues. CDR1 and CDR2 from the germline V gene are GTSNPN and SVGIG (reference sequence). With V trimmed by 4 bases and J by 3 bases, 6 bases remained unmatched. The CDR3 DNA reads TGTGCCTGGACCCTCGGACAGGGTACAGATACGCAGTATTTT. It encodes CAWTLGQGTDTQYF. Using reference TRBV30 and TRBJ2-3 for the parts outside the CDR3, the full variable domain is SQTIHQWPATLVQPVGSPLSLECTVEGTSNPNLYWYRQAAGRGLQLLFYSVGIGQISSEVPQNLSASRPQDRQFILSSKKLLLSDSGFYLCAWTLGQGTDTQYFGPGTRLTVL.

The chain recombines TRBV27 with TRBJ2-7; D remains unclear. Trimming removed 6 bases at V and 3 bases at J, with 15 bases between. Per the germline V gene, CDR1 is MNHEY and CDR2 is SMNVEV (reference sequence). The CDR3 has 14 amino acids. CDR3 bases: TGTGCCAGCAGCCTCGGGCCTGCCAACTACGAGCAGTACTTC. This codes for CASSLGPANYEQYF.

The chain joins TRBV4-3 to TRBJ2-5; D is ambiguous. V was pared by 1 base and J by 1 base, with 7 bases between. The germline CDR1 and CDR2 sequences are LGHNA and YSLEER. The CDR3 has 14 residues. The CDR3 DNA reads TGCGCCAGCAGCCAAGTTGCCATCCAAGAGACCCAGTACTTC. The encoded protein is CASSQVAIQETQYF.

The chain uses TRBV4-3 and TRBJ2-1; D call uncertain. Germline V lookup: CDR1 LGHNA, CDR2 YSLEER. Trimming took 3 bases from V and 0 from J, leaving 15 bases between them. The CDR3 sequence is 17 residues long. The CDR3 is CASSQTRSRYSYNEQFF. The CDR3 DNA reads TGCGCCAGCAGCCAGACGAGAAGTAGGTACTCCTACAATGAGCAGTTCTTC.

The CDR3 sequence: CASSPLRDRLYGYTF. The DNA for the CDR3 is TGTGCCAGCAGCCCCCTCCGGGACAGATTGTATGGCTACACCTTC. J is TRBJ1-2 and V is TRBV6-5; 7 nucleotides align to TRBD1. The J segment lost 5 bases and the V segment lost 6 bases, leaving 12 bases of the junction unmatched. CDR1 MNHEY and CDR2 SVGAGI come from the germline V gene. CDR3 size: 15 residues.

The chain joins TRBV6-6 to TRBJ2-2; no definite D call. Trimming left V 4 bases short and J 4 bases short, with 7 bases between. The CDR3 runs 13 residues. Germline V gene data show CDR1 as MNHNY and CDR2 as SVGAGI (reference sequence). The CDR3 DNA follows: TGTGCCAGCAGTTCTGTCGGCACCGGGGAGCTGTTTTTT. It specifies CASSSVGTGELFF.

This clone was seen only a few times. The chain employs TRBV19 and TRBJ2-7; D not resolved. CDR1 and CDR2 from the germline V gene are LNHDA and SQIVND (reference sequence). The CDR3 runs 13 residues. V lost 5 bases to trimming and J lost 2 bases, with 10 bases between them. The CDR3 nucleotides are TGTGCCAGTAGTGGAGAGCTAACCTACGAGCAGTACTTC. Amino acids: CASSGELTYEQYF.

This chain uses TRBV6-6 with TRBJ1-6; 7 bases map to TRBD1. The CDR3 is 14 amino acids. Trimming cost V 2 bases and J 8 bases; bases outside gene matches: 3. Germline V gene lookup returns CDR1 MNHNY and CDR2 SVGAGI (reference sequence). CDR3 bases: TGTGCCAGCAGTTACGGGACAGAACATTCACCCCTCCACTTT. This codes for CASSYGTEHSPLHF.

V gene TRBV11-3 combines with J gene TRBJ2-3; D is tentatively TRBD1 or TRBD2 (5 bases each). The V end was cut by 5 bases, the J end by 1 base, with 10 bases between. CDR1 is SGHNT and CDR2 is YENEEA in the germline V gene. There are 14 residues in the CDR3. In DNA, the CDR3 is TGTGCCAGCAGCCCCCGGGACGGCACAGATACGCAGTATTTT. Translating gives CASSPRDGTDTQYF.

This clone was seen only a few times. This rearrangement joins TRBV7-6 to TRBJ2-3, with D possibly TRBD1 on 5 matching bases. Germline CDR1 reads SGHVS; CDR2 reads FNYEAQ. With 5 bases removed from V and 0 bases from J, the gap between germline ends came to 21 bases. The CDR3 runs 18 residues. The CDR3 loop reads CASSPIAFGHLSTDTQYF. The CDR3 bases are TGTGCCAGCAGCCCTATCGCCTTTGGACACCTGAGCACAGATACGCAGTATTTT.

The chain recombines TRBV7-9 with TRBJ2-1, with 9 bases fitting TRBD1. V was clipped by 7 bases and J by 8 bases; unmatched bases: 9. The CDR3 has 14 amino acids. CDR1 is SEHNR and CDR2 is FQNEAQ in the germline V gene (reference sequence). DNA of the CDR3: TGTGCCAGCACCTCCGGGACAGGGATTTATGAGCAGTTCTTC. Its translation: CASTSGTGIYEQFF.

This clone was observed a handful of times. The rearrangement uses TRBV27 and TRBJ2-7; D not certain. This CDR3 has 14 residues. The V gene's germline CDR1 is MNHEY and CDR2 SMNVEV (reference sequence). Trimming removed 0 bases at V and 1 base at J, with 7 bases between. As DNA, the CDR3 is TGTGCCAGCAGTTTATCGTCCGCGTCCTACGAGCAGTACTTC. It yields the protein CASSLSSASYEQYF.

CDR3 in amino acids: CSAPLRGPSYNEQFF. As DNA, the CDR3 is TGCAGCGCCCCACTCAGGGGACCCTCCTACAATGAGCAGTTCTTC. The chain employs TRBV29-1 and TRBJ2-1, with TRBD1 as a possible D gene (6 bases). The germline V gene encodes CDR1 SQVTM and CDR2 ANQGSEA. The V end was cut by 7 bases, the J end by 0 bases, with 16 bases between. The CDR3 is 15 residues long.

J is TRBJ2-7 and V is TRBV13; 9 bases match TRBD1. This CDR3 comprises 17 residues. Germline V gene data show CDR1 as PRHDT and CDR2 as FYEKMQ (reference sequence). V trimming: 4 bases; J trimming: 0 bases; junction bases outside the gene matches: 10. The CDR3 protein is CASSSIPTGGDSYEQYF. The DNA for the CDR3 is TGTGCCAGCAGCTCGATCCCTACAGGGGGCGACTCCTACGAGCAGTACTTC.

The chain couples TRBV27 to TRBJ1-6; 7 bases fit TRBD1. The V gene's germline CDR1 is MNHEY and CDR2 SMNVEV (reference sequence). This CDR3 region has 15 residues. With V trimmed by 3 bases and J by 9 bases, 8 bases remained unmatched. The CDR3 spells CASSFQGGRFSPLHF. The CDR3 region has the DNA TGTGCCAGCAGTTTCCAGGGGGGGAGGTTTTCACCCCTCCACTTT.

This clone was counted only a few times. The chain joins TRBV2 to TRBJ2-7; 15 bases match TRBD2. The CDR3 is made up of 14 amino acids. The germline CDR1 and CDR2 sequences are SNHLY and FYNNEI. V lost 6 bases and J lost 9; bases outside the gene matches: 6. CDR3 coding DNA: TGTGCCAGCAGCGGACTAGCGGGGGGGCCCGGGCAGTACTTC. Translating it yields CASSGLAGGPGQYF.

The sample holds a few counts of this clone. This sequence joins TRBV6-6 and TRBJ2-7; possible D gene TRBD2, 8 bases. From germline, CDR1 is MNHNY and CDR2 SVGAGI (reference sequence). The germline V and J ends were trimmed by 7 bases and 7 bases, with 17 bases remaining between them. The CDR3 totals 13 residues. The CDR3 protein is CASTGGPGGEQYF. As DNA, the CDR3 is TGTGCCAGCACAGGGGGGCCGGGGGGGGAGCAGTACTTC.

J is TRBJ2-1 and V is TRBV7-9; D assignment may be TRBD1 or TRBD2 (6 bases each). The ends were cut back, 5 bases at V and 1 base at J, with 24 bases in the middle. This CDR3 is 19 amino acids long. Germline V CDR1 and CDR2: SEHNR, FQNEAQ (reference sequence). The CDR3 DNA reads as TGTGCCAGCAGCACATACAGGGAGCTGGCTGGGACTTCCTACAATGAGCAGTTCTTC. Protein: CASSTYRELAGTSYNEQFF. The full variable domain, with the rest looked up from reference TRBV7-9 and TRBJ2-1, is DTGVSQNPRHKITKRGQNVTFRCDPISEHNRLYWYRQTLGQGPEFLTYFQNEAQLEKSRLLSDRFSAERPKGSFSTLEIQRTEQGDSAMYLCASSTYRELAGTSYNEQFFGPGTRLTVL.

The gene calls are TRBV5-5 and TRBJ2-3, with D possibly matching TRBD1 (5 bases). Between the trimmed V and J ends, which lost 0 bases and 4 bases, there was a span of 9 bases. In germline, CDR1 is SGHKS, CDR2 YYEKEE (reference sequence). The CDR3 is made up of 14 amino acids. CDR3 DNA: TGTGCCAGCAGCTTGGACCTAGGGGCAGATACGCAGTATTTT. Translated, it gives CASSLDLGADTQYF.

V and J are TRBV5-4 and TRBJ2-1, with D perhaps matching TRBD2 (5 bases). Germline V CDR1 and CDR2: SGHNT, YYREEE (reference sequence). CDR3 length: 14 residues. Trimming took 4 bases from V and 8 from J, leaving 16 bases between them. The CDR3 bases are TGTGCCAGCAGCGCCTTTGGGGATAGCGATGAGCAGTTCTTC. Protein: CASSAFGDSDEQFF.

The sample holds a few counts of this clone. The chain is built from TRBV29-1 and TRBJ1-2; D is possibly TRBD1 (5 bases). The germline V and J ends were trimmed by 0 bases and 4 bases, with 15 bases remaining between them. This CDR3 has 15 amino acids. CDR1 SQVTM and CDR2 ANQGSEA come from the germline V gene. The CDR3 DNA is TGCAGCGTTGAAGATTTTAGGGGAGTCAGCTATGGCTACACCTTC. Protein sequence: CSVEDFRGVSYGYTF.

This chain joins TRBV5-6 and TRBJ2-7; D gene uncertain. The CDR3 length is 12 residues. Germline V gene lookup returns CDR1 SGHDT and CDR2 YYEEEE. V dropped 0 bases and J dropped 3 bases, with 4 bases sitting between them. In nucleotides, the CDR3 is TGTGCCAGCAGCTTGGAGCGCTACGAGCAGTACTTC. Translation gives CASSLERYEQYF.

The genes are TRBV4-3 and TRBJ2-5; 8 bases fit TRBD1. TRBJ2-7 explains the end of the DNA better; the J call may be wrong. CDR1 and CDR2 from the germline V gene are LGHNA and YSLEER. This CDR3 has 14 amino acids. The CDR3 reads CASSHYRGSYEQYF. CDR3 nucleotides: TGCGCCAGCAGCCACTACAGGGGGAGCTACGAGCAGTACTTC.